This T cell receptor beta chain was sequenced for a study of T-cell reconstitution after alpha-beta-depleted transplantation in children. Preparation of the TCRbeta library used unique molecular identifiers. From the PCR reads, TCRdb called clonotypes with MiXCR, one entry per CDR3 protein. The sample holds just over 950,000 distinct CDR3 sequences, about 26% seen once. Trimming at V came to 3 bases and at J to 5 bases, leaving 16 bases not matched to a gene. CDR3 length equals 17 residues. Germline CDR1 and CDR2: SGHDN and FVKESK. Regarding the study as a whole: Alpha-beta T cells present about two months after transplant were reported to originate from several hundred expanded graft clones. The authors attributed T-cell counts and diversity one year after transplant mostly to newly produced T cells. Some patients' high day-60 TCRbeta diversity was attributed to recipient cells surviving conditioning.

This clonotype came up a few times. The antigen remains undetermined. This clonotype originated in a boy younger than two who had a stem cell transplant for SCID, so the T cells may come from the graft donor. This sequence joins TRBV14 and TRBJ2-7; 7 bases fit TRBD2. The specimen comprised PBMCs, mostly from graft donor cells, sampled 360 days after TCRalphabeta/CD19-depleted stem cell transplant. As DNA, the CDR3 is TGTGCCAGCAGCCAGTGGGGGGGTACTCCCCTGTCGGACGAGCAGTACTTC. This encodes CASSQWGGTPLSDEQYF.